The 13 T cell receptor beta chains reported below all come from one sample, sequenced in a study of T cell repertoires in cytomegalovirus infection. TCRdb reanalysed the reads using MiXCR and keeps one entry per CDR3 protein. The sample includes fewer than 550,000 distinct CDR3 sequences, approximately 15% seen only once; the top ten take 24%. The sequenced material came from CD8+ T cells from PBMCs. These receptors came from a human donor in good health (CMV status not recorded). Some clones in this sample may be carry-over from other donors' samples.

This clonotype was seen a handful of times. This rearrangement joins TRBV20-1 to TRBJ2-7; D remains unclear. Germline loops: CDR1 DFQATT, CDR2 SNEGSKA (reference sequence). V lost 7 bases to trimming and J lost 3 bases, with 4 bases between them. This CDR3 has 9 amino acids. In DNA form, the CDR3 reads TGCAGTGTAGGCTACGAGCAGTACTTC. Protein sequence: CSVGYEQYF.

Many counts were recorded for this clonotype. CDR3 region: CASSSTFGGWDTQYF. The CDR3 DNA sequence: TGTGCCAGCAGCTCGACTTTCGGAGGGTGGGATACGCAGTATTTT. The chain is built from TRBV7-3 and TRBJ2-3; a weak D match, TRBD2 (6 bases). Germline lookup yields CDR1 SGHTA and CDR2 FQGTGA. The germline V and J ends were trimmed by 4 bases and 6 bases, with 17 bases remaining between them. This CDR3 comprises 15 residues.

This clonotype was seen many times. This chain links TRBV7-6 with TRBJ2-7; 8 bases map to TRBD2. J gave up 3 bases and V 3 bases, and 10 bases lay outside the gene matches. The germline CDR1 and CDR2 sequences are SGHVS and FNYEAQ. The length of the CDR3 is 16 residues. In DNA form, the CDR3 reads TGTGCCAGCAGCTTCCGGGGGGGCCGCCCCTTCTACGAGCAGTACTTC. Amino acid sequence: CASSFRGGRPFYEQYF.

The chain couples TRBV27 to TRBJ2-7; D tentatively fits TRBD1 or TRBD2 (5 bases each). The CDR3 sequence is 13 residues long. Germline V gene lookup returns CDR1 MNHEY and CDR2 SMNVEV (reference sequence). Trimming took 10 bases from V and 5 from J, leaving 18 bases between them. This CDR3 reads CATRGDGLHEQYF. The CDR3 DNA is TGTGCCACTCGAGGGGACGGATTACACGAGCAGTACTTC.

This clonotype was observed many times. CDR3 bases: TGTGCCAGCAGTTACGGACTAGCTCTCTCTGACGGCTACACCTTC. This codes for CASSYGLALSDGYTF. J is TRBJ1-2 and V is TRBV6-5; unclear D gene. CDR1 is MNHEY and CDR2 is SVGAGI in the germline V gene. The CDR3 loop spans 15 amino acids. With 2 bases removed from V and 8 bases from J, the gap between germline ends came to 18 bases.

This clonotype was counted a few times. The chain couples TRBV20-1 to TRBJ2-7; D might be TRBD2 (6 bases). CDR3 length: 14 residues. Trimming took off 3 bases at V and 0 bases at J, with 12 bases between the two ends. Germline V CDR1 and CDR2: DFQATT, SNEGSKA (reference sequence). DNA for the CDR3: TGCAGTGCTAGGGGTCCTAGCGCCTCCTACGAGCAGTACTTC. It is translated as CSARGPSASYEQYF.

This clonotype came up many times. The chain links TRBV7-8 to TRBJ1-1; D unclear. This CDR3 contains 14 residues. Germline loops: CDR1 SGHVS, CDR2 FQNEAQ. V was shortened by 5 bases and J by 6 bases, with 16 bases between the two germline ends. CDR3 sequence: CASSAGGIGPEAFF. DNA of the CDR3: TGTGCCAGCAGCGCGGGTGGGATAGGGCCTGAAGCTTTCTTT.

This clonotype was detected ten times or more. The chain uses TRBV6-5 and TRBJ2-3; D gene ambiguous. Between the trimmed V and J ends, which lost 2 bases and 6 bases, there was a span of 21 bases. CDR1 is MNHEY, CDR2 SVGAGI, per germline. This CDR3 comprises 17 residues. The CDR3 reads CASSYTMTDRFSDTQYF. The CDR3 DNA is TGTGCCAGCAGTTACACCATGACGGATAGGTTTTCGGATACGCAGTATTTT.

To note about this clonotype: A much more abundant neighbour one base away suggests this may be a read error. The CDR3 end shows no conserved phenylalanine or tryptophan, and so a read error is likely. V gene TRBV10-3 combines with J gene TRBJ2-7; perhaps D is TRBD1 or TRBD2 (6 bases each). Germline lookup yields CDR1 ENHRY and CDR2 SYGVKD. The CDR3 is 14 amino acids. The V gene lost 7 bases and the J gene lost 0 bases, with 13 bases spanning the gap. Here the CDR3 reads CAINGGGPSYEQYL. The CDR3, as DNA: TGTGCCATCAACGGAGGGGGGCCCTCCTACGAGCAGTACTTA.

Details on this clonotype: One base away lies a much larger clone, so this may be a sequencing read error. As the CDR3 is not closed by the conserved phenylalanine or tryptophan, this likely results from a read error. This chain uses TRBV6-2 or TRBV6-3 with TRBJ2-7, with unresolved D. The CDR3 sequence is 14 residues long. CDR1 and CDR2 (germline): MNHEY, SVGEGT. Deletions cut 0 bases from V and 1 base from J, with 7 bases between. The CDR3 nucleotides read TGTGCCAGCAGTTACTCTCGGGTTTCCTACGAGCAGTACCTC. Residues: CASSYSRVSYEQYL.

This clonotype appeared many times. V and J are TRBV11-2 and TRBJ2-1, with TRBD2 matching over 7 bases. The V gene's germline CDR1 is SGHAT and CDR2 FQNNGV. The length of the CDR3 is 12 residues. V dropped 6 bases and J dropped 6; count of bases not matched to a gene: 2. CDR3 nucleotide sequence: TGTGCCAGCAGGTGGGGGGGCAATGAGCAGTTCTTC. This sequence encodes CASRWGGNEQFF.

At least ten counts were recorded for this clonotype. DNA of the CDR3: TGTGCCAGCAGCTCACACTATTTGACGGGAAAAGAGACCCAGTACTTC. Protein sequence: CASSSHYLTGKETQYF. The chain joins TRBV11-2 to TRBJ2-5; TRBD2 is a possible D gene (5 bases). The germline V gene encodes CDR1 SGHAT and CDR2 FQNNGV. CDR3 size: 16 residues. The V gene lost 4 bases and the J gene lost 3 bases, with 18 bases spanning the gap.

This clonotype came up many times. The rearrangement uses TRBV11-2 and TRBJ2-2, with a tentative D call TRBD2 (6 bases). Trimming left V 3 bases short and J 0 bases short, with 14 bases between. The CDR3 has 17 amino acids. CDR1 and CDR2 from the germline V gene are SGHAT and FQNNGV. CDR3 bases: TGTGCCAGCAGCTTCTTCGGGGGAGCCGCGAACACCGGGGAGCTGTTTTTT. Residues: CASSFFGGAANTGELFF.